These 23 T cell receptor beta chains were sequenced from one sample in a study of Ad26.COV2.S vaccination and SARS-CoV-2 variants. The protocol was immunoSEQ multiplex PCR, while the TCRdb copy is restricted to in-frame clones and leaves out a portion. The repertoire has some 640,000 clones, roughly 90% of them found once; the top ten carry over 1.3%. The treatment was: 15 to 20 received Ad26.COV2.S at low or high dose, single or two shots; about 5 received placebo; per-sample allocation not given. The study sampled participants on day 63 after the first vaccine or placebo injection. The sequences come from peripheral blood, collected in a trial of Ad26.COV2.S vaccine versus placebo. The receptor source for this set is a person between 18 and 65 years old who received the Ad26.COV2.S COVID-19 vaccine or a placebo.

V and J are TRBV10-1 and TRBJ2-3; 14 bases are shared with TRBD2. The germline gives CDR1 WNHNN, CDR2 SYGVQD (reference sequence). The CDR3 contains 22 residues. Trimming cost V 7 bases and J 1 base; bases outside gene matches: 22. The DNA of the CDR3 is TGCGCCAGCACCATACCGGGACTGGGACTAGCGGGAGACGGTGTGGGCACAGATACGCAGTATTTT. It is translated as CASTIPGLGLAGDGVGTDTQYF.

The V call is TRBV27, the J call TRBJ2-1; D remains ambiguous. Germline CDR1 MNHEY, CDR2 SMNVEV (reference sequence). Trimming left V 0 bases short and J 6 bases short, with 12 bases between. CDR3 length: 15 residues. The CDR3 loop is CASSLSVQSFNEQFF. CDR3 nucleotides: TGTGCCAGCAGTTTATCGGTACAGTCGTTCAATGAGCAGTTCTTC.

The chain has TRBV21-1 and TRBJ2-1. TRBV21-1 is shown as a pseudogene. The CDR3 loop spans 9 amino acids. The CDR3 region has the DNA TGTGCCAGCAGCATCGAGCAGTTCTTC. Encoded protein: CASSIEQFF.

This CDR3 reads CASSTRQALSNQPQHF. DNA of the CDR3: TGTGCCAGCAGTACAAGACAGGCCCTTAGCAATCAGCCCCAGCATTTT. This rearrangement joins TRBV6-2 or TRBV6-3 to TRBJ1-5, with D perhaps TRBD1 (6 bases). Trimming stripped 5 bases from V and 0 bases from J, with 14 bases between. CDR1 is MNHEY, CDR2 SVGEGT, per germline. This CDR3 is 16 amino acids long.

This clone was seen a handful of times. The J gene is TRBJ2-7, the V gene TRBV5-1; tentatively, D is TRBD1 or TRBD2 (5 bases each). The CDR3 contains 15 residues. The V gene lost 4 bases and the J gene lost 3 bases, with 17 bases spanning the gap. Germline V gene lookup returns CDR1 SGHRS and CDR2 YFSETQ. The CDR3 region has the DNA TGCGCCAGCAGCCCGGATCCGGGGCCACTCTACGAGCAGTACTTC. Protein sequence: CASSPDPGPLYEQYF.

As for this clone: At one end, the junction sequence differs from germline, possibly due to a read error. At the DNA level, this CDR3 is encoded by other sequences in the same sample as well. V usage is TRBV24-1 and J usage is TRBJ2-7; TRBD1 or TRBD2 may be the D gene (7 bases each). This CDR3 has 15 amino acids. Germline V gene data show CDR1 as KGHDR and CDR2 as SFDVKD. CDR3 amino acids: CATSDPQGTKYEQYF. The CDR3 nucleotides read TGTGCCACTAGTGACCCACAGGGGACTAAGTACGAGCAGTACTTC.

The V and J genes are TRBV25-1 and TRBJ1-2, with a possible D match to TRBD1 (6 bases). The CDR3 length is 17 residues. Deletions cut 1 base from V and 5 bases from J, with 20 bases between. CDR1 and CDR2 (germline): MGHDK, SYGVNS. This chain's CDR3 is CASSEWGARDNAYGYTF. CDR3 DNA: TGTGCCAGCAGTGAATGGGGTGCCCGGGACAACGCTTATGGCTACACCTTC.

As to this clone: At one end the junction does not follow the germline gene, possibly because of a read error. The chain employs TRBV7-7 and TRBJ2-1; 11 nucleotides line up with TRBD2. The CDR3 consists of 16 residues. The germline V gene encodes CDR1 SSHAT and CDR2 FNYEAQ (reference sequence). Here the CDR3 DNA reads TGTGCTAGCAGCCTATTGGGACTAGCGGAATACAATGAGCAGTTCTTC. Its protein is CASSLLGLAEYNEQFF.

The chain carries TRBV10-3 and TRBJ2-7; 13 bases align to TRBD2. Per the germline V gene, CDR1 is ENHRY and CDR2 is SYGVKD. The V and J ends lost 6 bases and 5 bases, in that order; junction bases with no gene match: 7. CDR3 length equals 15 residues. Written as DNA, the CDR3 is TGTGCCATCAGAGCCGGGACTAGCGGGATCAACGAGCAGTACTTC. It yields the protein CAIRAGTSGINEQYF.

The V call is TRBV27, the J call TRBJ1-4; 7 nucleotides match TRBD1. The germline CDR1 and CDR2 sequences are MNHEY and SMNVEV (reference sequence). This CDR3 has 18 amino acids. V trimming: 4 bases; J trimming: 8 bases; junction bases outside the gene matches: 19. DNA of the CDR3: TGTGCCAGCAGTTATAGTAGTCCAACGACAGGGAGGGGGGAAAAACTGTTTTTT. It translates to CASSYSSPTTGRGEKLFF.

The chain is built from TRBV6-5 and TRBJ2-2; D is unclear. V shed 7 bases and J shed 6 bases, with 15 bases lying between them. Germline values: CDR1 MNHEY, CDR2 SVGAGI. This CDR3 has 14 amino acids. CDR3 sequence reads: CASTHTTSSGELFF. Written as DNA, the CDR3 is TGTGCCAGCACCCATACGACTTCCTCCGGGGAGCTGTTTTTT.

The V gene is TRBV20-1, the J gene TRBJ1-5; no definite D call. Germline V lookup: CDR1 DFQATT, CDR2 SNEGSKA (reference sequence). The CDR3 sequence is 16 residues long. The V end lost 3 bases, the J end lost 1 base, and 16 bases lay between the germline ends. CDR3 residues: CSASTAGLGSNQPQHF. The DNA of the CDR3 is TGCAGTGCTAGTACCGCTGGCCTCGGGAGCAATCAGCCCCAGCATTTT.

The chain uses TRBV25-1 and TRBJ2-5, with D perhaps TRBD2 (6 bases). The CDR3 spans 14 residues. CDR1 is MGHDK and CDR2 is SYGVNS in the germline V gene. V gave up 4 bases and J gave up 2 bases, with 11 bases separating them. CDR3 sequence reads: CASSGDWAQETQYF. The CDR3 bases are TGTGCCAGCAGTGGGGACTGGGCGCAAGAGACCCAGTACTTC.

This chain links TRBV6-5 with TRBJ1-1; 7 bases are shared with TRBD1. V shed 7 bases and J 7 bases; nucleotides not matched to a gene: 9. This CDR3 is 13 amino acids long. Germline V lookup: CDR1 MNHEY, CDR2 SVGAGI. The CDR3 is CASTGDRALEAFF. CDR3 nucleotides: TGTGCCAGCACAGGGGACAGAGCCCTTGAAGCTTTCTTT.

V usage is TRBV2 and J usage is TRBJ1-6; no definite D call. The CDR3 has 16 residues. Germline V gene lookup returns CDR1 SNHLY and CDR2 FYNNEI. V was pared by 6 bases and J by 14 bases, with 26 bases between. CDR3 protein: CASSYTPDRKGRALHF. CDR3 DNA: TGTGCCAGCAGCTACACCCCGGACCGAAAAGGGAGAGCCCTCCACTTT. The full variable domain, with the rest looked up from reference TRBV2 and TRBJ1-6, is EPEVTQTPSHQVTQMGQEVILRCVPISNHLYFYWYRQILGQKVEFLVSFYNNEISEKSEIFDDQFSVERPDGSNFTLKIRSTKLEDSAMYFCASSYTPDRKGRALHFGNGTRLTVT.

The chain links TRBV3-1 (or the pseudogene TRBV3-2) to TRBJ2-5; TRBD2 matches at 12 bases. The V segment lost 1 base and the J segment 4 bases; nucleotides outside the gene matches: 1. This CDR3 has 15 residues. The germline gives CDR1 LGHDT, CDR2 YNNKEL (reference sequence). The CDR3 region is CASSQAGLAGETQYF. CDR3 DNA: TGTGCCAGCAGCCAAGCGGGACTAGCGGGAGAGACCCAGTACTTC.

This chain uses TRBV5-1 with TRBJ2-2; D is tentatively TRBD1 or TRBD2 (6 bases each). V was shortened by 4 bases and J by 5 bases, with 24 bases between the two germline ends. There are 18 residues in the CDR3. Germline loops: CDR1 SGHRS, CDR2 YFSETQ. The DNA of the CDR3 is TGCGCCAGCAGCGGGGCCCCGACAGGCATAGGGGGGACCGGGGAGCTGTTTTTT. Translated: CASSGAPTGIGGTGELFF.

For the CDR3, the DNA is TGTGCCACCAGTGAGAGCGGAGCGAACACCGGGGAGCTGTTTTTT. This sequence encodes CATSESGANTGELFF. The V call is TRBV24-1, the J call TRBJ2-2; possible D gene TRBD2, 5 bases. V was pared by 4 bases and J by 0 bases, with 8 bases between. The CDR3 loop spans 15 amino acids. Per the germline V gene, CDR1 is KGHDR and CDR2 is SFDVKD.

V is TRBV11-2 and J is TRBJ1-1; D perhaps matches TRBD1 (5 bases). The CDR3 is 15 residues long. The ends were cut back, 4 bases at V and 1 base at J, with 13 bases in the middle. The germline CDR1 and CDR2 sequences are SGHAT and FQNNGV. The CDR3 DNA is TGTGCCAGCAGCTCGGAGGGCAGGGCGAACACTGAAGCTTTCTTT. Its translation: CASSSEGRANTEAFF.

The J gene is TRBJ1-1, the V gene TRBV2; TRBD1 might be the D (5 bases). CDR3 length: 13 residues. Germline V lookup: CDR1 SNHLY, CDR2 FYNNEI. The ends were cut back, 1 base at V and 5 bases at J, with 8 bases in the middle. DNA of the CDR3: TGTGCCAGCAGTGAAGGGACACGGACTGAAGCTTTCTTT. It is translated as CASSEGTRTEAFF.

The chain recombines TRBV5-4 with TRBJ2-4; D may correspond to TRBD1 or TRBD2 (5 bases each). V was cut by 2 bases and J by 2 bases, with 14 bases left in between. Looked up from germline, CDR1 is SGHNT and CDR2 is YYREEE (reference sequence). This CDR3 spans 16 amino acids. This chain's CDR3 is CASSFLGPLTKNIQYF. CDR3 DNA sequence: TGTGCCAGCAGCTTCTTGGGACCCCTGACCAAAAACATTCAGTACTTC. Full variable domain (rest looked up from reference TRBV5-4 and TRBJ2-4): ETGVTQSPTHLIKTRGQQVTLRCSSQSGHNTVSWYQQALGQGPQFIFQYYREEENGRGNFPPRFSGLQFPNYSSELNVNALELDDSALYLCASSFLGPLTKNIQYFGAGTRLSVL.

This chain joins TRBV6-5 and TRBJ2-1; 7 nucleotides agree with TRBD2. This CDR3 contains 12 residues. V lost 9 bases to trimming and J lost 5 bases; unmatched junction nucleotides: 4. Germline lookup yields CDR1 MNHEY and CDR2 SVGAGI. CDR3 coding DNA: TGTGCCAGTGGGAGGGAGCACAATGAGCAGTTCTTC. It specifies CASGREHNEQFF.

This chain links TRBV7-9 with TRBJ2-2, with a possible D match to TRBD2 (7 bases). Deletions cut 5 bases from V and 5 bases from J, with 27 bases between. In germline, CDR1 is SEHNR, CDR2 FQNEAQ (reference sequence). This CDR3 is 19 amino acids long. For the CDR3, the DNA is TGTGCCAGCAGCACCGCCAGGGGAAGGCGGGAGAGTCGAACCGGGGAGCTGTTTTTT. It is translated as CASSTARGRRESRTGELFF.